These 22 T cell receptor beta chains share one sample of origin, sequenced in a study of CD8+CD57+ T cells in acquired aplastic anemia. TCR beta VDJ and CDR3 profiling used genomic DNA as template. TCRdb called the reads again in MiXCR, with one record for every CDR3 protein. The top ten hold 45% to 60% of the sample, which has 160,000 or so distinct CDR3 sequences, over 55% seen once. The authors sequenced patients whose flow cytometry had shown CD8+CD57+ cell expansion. Sample: sorted CD4+, CD8+, or CD8+CD57+ T cells (not recorded which) from PBMCs. The source of these receptors is a human donor with aplastic anemia.

The rearrangement joins TRBV24-1 to TRBJ2-7; 7 bases map to TRBD1. Germline V gene data show CDR1 as KGHDR and CDR2 as SFDVKD. The trim removed 3 bases at V and 4 bases at J, leaving 8 bases unmatched. This CDR3 comprises 15 residues. The CDR3, as DNA: TGTGCCACCAGTGATCCGGGACAGAGTCCTTACGAGCAGTACTTC. It encodes CATSDPGQSPYEQYF.

A few counts support this clonotype. This chain links TRBV20-1 with TRBJ1-1; TRBD1 aligns across 7 bases. Germline V gene data show CDR1 as DFQATT and CDR2 as SNEGSKA (reference sequence). The CDR3 has 13 amino acids. V lost 6 bases to trimming and J lost 6 bases; unmatched junction nucleotides: 10. CDR3 amino acids: CSAPSTGRAEAFF. The CDR3 DNA is TGCAGTGCCCCCTCGACAGGGAGGGCTGAAGCTTTCTTT.

The chain couples TRBV7-2 to TRBJ1-4; no clear D. Germline CDR1 and CDR2: SGHTA and FQGNSA. V shed 6 bases and J shed 8 bases, with 10 bases lying between them. The CDR3 contains 12 residues. The CDR3 sequence: CASRFEGEKLFF. CDR3 DNA sequence: TGTGCCAGCAGATTCGAAGGGGAAAAACTGTTTTTT.

There are many counts of this clonotype. The rearrangement uses TRBV14 and TRBJ2-2, with a weak D call TRBD1 (6 bases). The V end was cut by 4 bases, the J end by 5 bases, with 17 bases between. Looked up from germline, CDR1 is SGHDN and CDR2 is FVKESK. The CDR3 extends over 16 amino acids. This CDR3 reads CASSPGTPRGTGELFF. CDR3 nucleotide sequence: TGTGCCAGCAGCCCCGGGACACCCCGAGGGACCGGGGAGCTGTTTTTT. Combining the CDR3 with reference TRBV14 and TRBJ2-2 gives the whole variable domain EAGVTQFPSHSVIEKGQTVTLRCDPISGHDNLYWYRRVMGKEIKFLLHFVKESKQDESGMPNNRFLAERTGGTYSTLKVQPAELEDSGVYFCASSPGTPRGTGELFFGEGSRLTVL.

About this clonotype: At one boundary the junction diverges from the germline segment, which might be a read error. The CDR3 here is CASSLGGHTEAFF. Written as DNA, the CDR3 is TGCGCCAGCAGCTTGGGTGGGCACACTGAAGCTTTCTTT. The chain has TRBV5-5 and TRBJ1-1; D gene uncertain. This CDR3 is built from 13 residues. Germline CDR1 reads SGHKS; CDR2 reads YYEKEE (reference sequence).

Concerning this clonotype itself: Germline is not matched at one junction end, which may reflect a read error. The chain employs TRBV7-2 and TRBJ2-7, with D maybe TRBD1 (5 bases). Germline values: CDR1 SGHTA, CDR2 FQGNSA. There are 15 residues in the CDR3. For the CDR3, the DNA is TGCGCCAGCTCCACTCACTCACAGGCTCCCTACGAGCAGTACTTC. Encoded protein: CASSTHSQAPYEQYF.

This chain links TRBV15 with TRBJ2-7; D gene uncertain. The ends were cut back, 9 bases at V and 0 bases at J, with 12 bases in the middle. The CDR3 is 13 amino acids. Germline V CDR1 and CDR2: LNHNV, YYDKDF (reference sequence). CDR3 loop: CATGTRYSYEQYF. For the CDR3, the DNA is TGTGCCACTGGAACAAGATACTCCTACGAGCAGTACTTC.

The rearrangement links TRBV5-6 to TRBJ2-2; D is ambiguous. The CDR3 consists of 11 residues. V was cut by 4 bases and J by 6 bases, with 4 bases left in between. Germline V lookup: CDR1 SGHDT, CDR2 YYEEEE. The CDR3 region has the DNA TGTGCCAGCAGCCCTCCCGGGGAGCTGTTTTTT. It is translated as CASSPPGELFF.

The J gene is TRBJ1-1, the V gene TRBV29-1, with 7 bases fitting TRBD1. The CDR3 consists of 12 residues. Germline values: CDR1 SQVTM, CDR2 ANQGSEA. The J segment lost 1 base and the V segment lost 7 bases, leaving 3 bases of the junction unmatched. The CDR3 nucleotides are TGCAGCGCGCACAGGGGGAACACTGAAGCTTTCTTT. This encodes CSAHRGNTEAFF.

This chain links TRBV24-1 with TRBJ1-1, with 7 bases identical to TRBD1. CDR1 and CDR2 (germline): KGHDR, SFDVKD. V lost 2 bases, J lost 0 bases, and 2 bases stayed unmatched. The CDR3 extends over 15 amino acids. The CDR3 coding sequence is TGTGCCACCAGTGATTCGGGACAGATGAACACTGAAGCTTTCTTT. Residues: CATSDSGQMNTEAFF.

V gene TRBV7-2 combines with J gene TRBJ2-5; D gene unclear. Germline-derived CDR1 and CDR2 are SGHTA and FQGNSA. V lost 4 bases to trimming and J lost 4 bases, with 10 bases between them. The CDR3 totals 13 residues. CDR3: CASSSVSGETQYF. In DNA form, the CDR3 reads TGTGCCAGCAGCTCTGTTTCTGGAGAGACCCAGTACTTC.

The chain combines TRBV6-6 with TRBJ2-7; D remains unclear. The CDR3 has 12 residues. With 6 bases removed from V and 7 bases from J, the gap between germline ends came to 13 bases. The germline V gene has CDR1 MNHNY and CDR2 SVGAGI (reference sequence). CDR3 residues: CASSLGIWEQYF. The CDR3 DNA follows: TGTGCCAGCAGCTTAGGGATATGGGAGCAGTACTTC.

The CDR3 region is CASSPLATDTQYF. The CDR3 region has the DNA TGTGCCAGCAGCCCCCTAGCTACAGATACGCAGTATTTT. This chain joins TRBV7-9 and TRBJ2-3; D might be TRBD2 (5 bases). V was cut by 5 bases and J by 3 bases, with 9 bases left in between. This CDR3 region has 13 residues. The germline V gene encodes CDR1 SEHNR and CDR2 FQNEAQ (reference sequence).

The chain is built from TRBV7-9 and TRBJ1-1; no firm D call. CDR3 size: 14 residues. Trimming shortened V by 1 base and J by 1 base, and 7 bases separated the two germline ends. Germline CDR1 and CDR2: SEHNR and FQNEAQ (reference sequence). CDR3 bases: TGTGCCAGCAGCTTAGGAGGTGCGAACACTGAAGCTTTCTTT. Its translation: CASSLGGANTEAFF.

The V call is TRBV12-3 or TRBV12-4, the J call TRBJ2-1; TRBD2 aligns across 7 bases. The CDR3 consists of 13 residues. The trim removed 1 base at V and 6 bases at J, leaving 0 bases unmatched. CDR3 protein: CASSLGTSNEQFF. The CDR3 DNA reads as TGTGCCAGCAGTTTAGGGACTAGCAATGAGCAGTTCTTC.

This clonotype was seen only a few times. The rearrangement links TRBV29-1 to TRBJ1-2; D gene ambiguous. The germline V and J ends were trimmed by 7 bases and 5 bases, with 5 bases remaining between them. Germline V lookup: CDR1 SQVTM, CDR2 ANQGSEA. This CDR3 has 9 residues. The CDR3 DNA reads TGCAGCGCGACTTATGGCTACACCTTC. As protein: CSATYGYTF.

This clonotype was observed a single time. This chain links TRBV20-1 with TRBJ1-1, with TRBD1 matching 8 bases. Trimming removed 0 bases from V and 10 bases from J; junction bases left unmatched: 4. This CDR3 region has 12 residues. Germline V gives CDR1 DFQATT, CDR2 SNEGSKA (reference sequence). The CDR3 nucleotides read TGCAGTGCTAGAGACCGACAGGGGAGAGCTTTCTTT. Translated, it gives CSARDRQGRAFF.

The chain employs TRBV9 and TRBJ2-2, with D maybe TRBD1 (7 bases). The CDR3 consists of 17 residues. In germline, CDR1 is SGDLS, CDR2 YYNGEE. V lost 5 bases and J lost 1, with 18 bases in between. Written as DNA, the CDR3 is TGTGCCAGCAGAAAAAGACAGGGAGGAAGGAACACCGGGGAGCTGTTTTTT. Its translation: CASRKRQGGRNTGELFF.

V usage is TRBV20-1 and J usage is TRBJ1-1, with 8 bases identical to TRBD1. This CDR3 spans 13 amino acids. V lost 3 bases to trimming and J lost 3 bases; unmatched junction nucleotides: 3. Germline V CDR1 and CDR2: DFQATT, SNEGSKA (reference sequence). Here the CDR3 reads CSASTGGHTEAFF. The CDR3 nucleotides read TGCAGTGCTAGTACAGGGGGGCACACTGAAGCTTTCTTT.

The chain is built from TRBV5-1 and TRBJ2-7; D is possibly TRBD1 (6 bases). With 4 bases removed from V and 5 bases from J, the gap between germline ends came to 10 bases. Germline V lookup: CDR1 SGHRS, CDR2 YFSETQ. The CDR3 contains 12 residues. CDR3 sequence (DNA): TGCGCCAGCAGCCCGACAGGTGACGAGCAGTACTTC. It codes for CASSPTGDEQYF.

The chain combines TRBV10-3 with TRBJ2-7; the D gene is possibly TRBD2 (5 bases). The ends were cut back, 11 bases at V and 0 bases at J, with 14 bases in the middle. CDR3 size: 13 residues. The V gene's germline CDR1 is ENHRY and CDR2 SYGVKD. DNA of the CDR3: TGTGCCTCCAGACGCGGGTACTCCTACGAGCAGTACTTC. As protein: CASRRGYSYEQYF.

V usage is TRBV19 and J usage is TRBJ2-1; D is uncertain. Germline V gene data show CDR1 as LNHDA and CDR2 as SQIVND (reference sequence). The CDR3 totals 15 residues. Trimming removed 1 base at V and 3 bases at J, with 10 bases between. The DNA of the CDR3 is TGTGCCAGTAGTATAGGAGGAGTACGCTACAATGAGCAGTTCTTC. Amino acid sequence: CASSIGGVRYNEQFF.